Following are 8 T cell receptor beta chains from one sample sequenced in a study of patients and donors after allogeneic stem cell transplantation. In TCRdb, the RT-PCR reads were re-called with MiXCR into one record per CDR3 protein. The repertoire holds about 74,000 distinct CDR3 sequences, with around a quarter as singletons. Sequencing input: blood, either unsorted or a sorted T cell fraction (not recorded which). The source is a human donor who was either an allogeneic HSCT recipient or a stem cell or donor lymphocyte infusion donor (not recorded which). It is not recorded whose cells these are; they may come from a transplant donor.

This clonotype was observed a few times. DNA of the CDR3: TGTGCCAGCTCACCCAGGGGTCGGACAGACACTGAAGCTTTCTTT. Its protein is CASSPRGRTDTEAFF. The chain employs TRBV18 and TRBJ1-1; maybe TRBD1 (6 bases). This CDR3 has 15 residues. Trimming stripped 3 bases from V and 3 bases from J, with 14 bases between. The germline gives CDR1 KGHSH, CDR2 LQKENI.

In its sample, this clonotype was seen a few times. The chain combines TRBV11-2 with TRBJ1-4; D perhaps matches TRBD1 (6 bases). The CDR3 is 16 amino acids. Germline assignment: CDR1 SGHAT and CDR2 FQNNGV. V was pared by 5 bases and J by 4 bases, with 17 bases between. The CDR3 sequence is CASSRYYRDLNEKLFF. The DNA of the CDR3 is TGTGCCAGCAGCCGCTATTACAGGGACCTTAATGAAAAACTGTTTTTT.

This clonotype was detected only a few times. The chain joins TRBV11-2 to TRBJ2-5; maybe TRBD2 (6 bases). V shed 1 base and J shed 4 bases, with 13 bases lying between them. Germline V gives CDR1 SGHAT, CDR2 FQNNGV. There are 15 residues in the CDR3. The CDR3: CASSLGPRLGETQYF. The CDR3 region has the DNA TGTGCCAGCAGCTTAGGGCCCCGACTAGGAGAGACCCAGTACTTC. Variable domain in full (rest from reference TRBV11-2 and TRBJ2-5): EAGVAQSPRYKIIEKRQSVAFWCNPISGHATLYWYQQILGQGPKLLIQFQNNGVVDDSQLPKDRFSAERLKGVDSTLKIQPAKLEDSAVYLCASSLGPRLGETQYFGPGTRLLVL.

The gene calls are TRBV6-5 and TRBJ2-2; possibly TRBD2 for D (5 bases). Trimming removed 2 bases from V and 0 bases from J, with 13 bases in between. CDR1 is MNHEY, CDR2 SVGAGI, per germline. The CDR3 loop spans 17 amino acids. The CDR3 bases are TGTGCCAGCAGTTACGATCGGAGGTCATCGAACACCGGGGAGCTGTTTTTT. Translated: CASSYDRRSSNTGELFF.

The rearrangement links TRBV7-2 to TRBJ2-2; no reliable D call. The V end was cut by 6 bases, the J end by 5 bases, with 13 bases between. Germline V gene lookup returns CDR1 SGHTA and CDR2 FQGNSA. This CDR3 region has 14 residues. In nucleotides, the CDR3 is TGTGCCAGCAGGGCCGCCACCCTGACCGGGGAGCTGTTTTTT. Encoded protein: CASRAATLTGELFF. Full variable domain (missing parts from reference TRBV7-2 and TRBJ2-2): GAGVSQSPSNKVTEKGKDVELRCDPISGHTALYWYRQSLGQGLEFLIYFQGNSAPDKSGLPSDRFSAERTGGSVSTLTIQRTQQEDSAVYLCASRAATLTGELFFGEGSRLTVL.

The rearrangement joins TRBV6-5 to TRBJ1-2; D is unclear. This CDR3 comprises 15 residues. Trimming removed 0 bases from V and 5 bases from J, with 13 bases in between. Germline CDR1 MNHEY, CDR2 SVGAGI. CDR3 nucleotides: TGTGCCAGCAGTTACTCTAAGGCGGGCCCGTATGGCTACACCTTC. Translation: CASSYSKAGPYGYTF.

V usage is TRBV2 and J usage is TRBJ2-5, with 8 bases identical to TRBD1. This CDR3 contains 14 residues. J lost 2 bases, V lost 6 bases, and 5 bases had no gene match. From germline, CDR1 is SNHLY and CDR2 FYNNEI. The CDR3 spells CASRSRGLQETQYF. In nucleotides, the CDR3 is TGTGCCAGCAGGTCCAGGGGGCTTCAAGAGACCCAGTACTTC.

This clonotype was seen a few times. This chain links TRBV7-2 with TRBJ2-5; the D gene is possibly TRBD1 (6 bases). The V gene's germline CDR1 is SGHTA and CDR2 FQGNSA. CDR3 length: 14 residues. The V and J ends lost 7 bases and 4 bases respectively, with 16 bases between them. Here the CDR3 reads CASNPGLGAETQYF. In DNA form, the CDR3 reads TGTGCCAGCAACCCAGGATTGGGGGCAGAGACCCAGTACTTC.